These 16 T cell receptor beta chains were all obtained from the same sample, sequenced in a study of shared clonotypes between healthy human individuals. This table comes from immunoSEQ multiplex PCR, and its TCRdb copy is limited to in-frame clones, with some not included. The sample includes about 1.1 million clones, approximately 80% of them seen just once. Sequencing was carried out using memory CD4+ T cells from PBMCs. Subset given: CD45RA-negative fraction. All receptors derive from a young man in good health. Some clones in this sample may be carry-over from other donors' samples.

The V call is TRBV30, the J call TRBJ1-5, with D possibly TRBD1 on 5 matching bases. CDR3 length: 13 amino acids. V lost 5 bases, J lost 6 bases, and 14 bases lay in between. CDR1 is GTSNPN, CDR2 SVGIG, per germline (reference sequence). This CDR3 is CAWGLGVSQPQHF. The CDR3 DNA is TGTGCCTGGGGGCTGGGGGTTTCTCAGCCCCAGCATTTT.

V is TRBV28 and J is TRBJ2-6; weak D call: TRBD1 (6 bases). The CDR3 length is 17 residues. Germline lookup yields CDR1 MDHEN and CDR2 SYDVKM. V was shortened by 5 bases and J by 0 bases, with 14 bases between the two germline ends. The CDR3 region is CASSVTGYSSGANVLTF. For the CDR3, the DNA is TGTGCCAGCAGTGTGACAGGCTACAGCTCTGGGGCCAACGTCCTGACTTTC.

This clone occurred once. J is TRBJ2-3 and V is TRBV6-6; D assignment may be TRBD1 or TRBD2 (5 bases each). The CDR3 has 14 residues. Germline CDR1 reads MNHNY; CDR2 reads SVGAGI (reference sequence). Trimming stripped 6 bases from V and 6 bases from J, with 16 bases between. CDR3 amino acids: CASRGTAAGDTQYF. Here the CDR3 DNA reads TGTGCCAGCAGGGGGACCGCCGCTGGGGATACGCAGTATTTT.

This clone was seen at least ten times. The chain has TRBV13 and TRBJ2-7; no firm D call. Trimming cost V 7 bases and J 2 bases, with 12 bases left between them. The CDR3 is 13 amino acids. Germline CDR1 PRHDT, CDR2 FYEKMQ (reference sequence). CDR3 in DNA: TGTGCCAGCACCATTATTGGGGCCTACGAGCAGTACTTC. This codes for CASTIIGAYEQYF.

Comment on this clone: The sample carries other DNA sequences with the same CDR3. The CDR3 coding sequence is TGCGCCAGCAGCTCCAGGGATTACAATGAGCAGTTCTTC. The encoded protein is CASSSRDYNEQFF. The chain recombines TRBV5-1 with TRBJ2-1; possible D gene TRBD1, 5 bases. Germline CDR1 SGHRS, CDR2 YFSETQ. This CDR3 has 13 residues. V was clipped by 3 bases and J by 4 bases, with 8 bases between them.

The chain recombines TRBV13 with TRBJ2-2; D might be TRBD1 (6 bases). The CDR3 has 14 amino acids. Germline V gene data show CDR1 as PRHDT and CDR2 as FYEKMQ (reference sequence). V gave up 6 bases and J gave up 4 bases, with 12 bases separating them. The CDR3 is CASRSGVSTGELFF. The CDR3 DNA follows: TGTGCCAGCAGGTCAGGGGTGAGCACCGGGGAGCTGTTTTTT.

The CDR3 spells CASSSGIGTGVEQYF. CDR3 DNA sequence: TGTGCCAGCAGCTCAGGAATCGGGACAGGGGTCGAGCAGTACTTC. The chain carries TRBV7-6 and TRBJ2-7, with 10 bases aligning to TRBD1. The CDR3 is 15 amino acids. CDR1 is SGHVS, CDR2 FNYEAQ, per germline. J gave up 6 bases and V 4 bases, and 9 bases lay outside the gene matches.

CDR3 loop: CASDLPGNQETQYF. The CDR3 nucleotides are TGTGCCAGCGACCTCCCCGGGAACCAAGAGACCCAGTACTTC. The rearrangement links TRBV2 to TRBJ2-5, with a possible D match to TRBD2 (5 bases). CDR3 length: 14 residues. Germline V CDR1 and CDR2: SNHLY, FYNNEI. Trimming took 8 bases from V and 0 from J, leaving 13 bases between them.

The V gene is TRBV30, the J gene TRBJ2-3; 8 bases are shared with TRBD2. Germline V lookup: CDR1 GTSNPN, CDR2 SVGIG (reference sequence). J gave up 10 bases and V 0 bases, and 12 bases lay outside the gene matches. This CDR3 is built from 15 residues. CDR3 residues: CAWSVISGTSMAQYF. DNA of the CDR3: TGTGCCTGGAGTGTAATTTCCGGGACTAGTATGGCGCAGTATTTT. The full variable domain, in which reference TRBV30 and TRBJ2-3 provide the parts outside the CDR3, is SQTIHQWPATLVQPVGSPLSLECTVEGTSNPNLYWYRQAAGRGLQLLFYSVGIGQISSEVPQNLSASRPQDRQFILSSKKLLLSDSGFYLCAWSVISGTSMAQYFGPGTRLTVL.

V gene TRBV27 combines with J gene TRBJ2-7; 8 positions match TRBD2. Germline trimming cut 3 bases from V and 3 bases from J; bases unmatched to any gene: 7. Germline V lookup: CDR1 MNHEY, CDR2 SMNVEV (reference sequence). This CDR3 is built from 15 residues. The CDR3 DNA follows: TGTGCCAGCAGTTTTGGGGCGGGAGGTCTCTACGAGCAGTACTTC. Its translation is CASSFGAGGLYEQYF.

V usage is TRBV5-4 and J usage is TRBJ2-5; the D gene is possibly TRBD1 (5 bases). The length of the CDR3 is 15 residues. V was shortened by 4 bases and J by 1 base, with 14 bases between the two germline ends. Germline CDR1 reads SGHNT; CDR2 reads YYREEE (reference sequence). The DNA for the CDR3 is TGTGCCAGCAGCCAGGGAACGGGCCCCCAAGAGACCCAGTACTTC. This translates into CASSQGTGPQETQYF.

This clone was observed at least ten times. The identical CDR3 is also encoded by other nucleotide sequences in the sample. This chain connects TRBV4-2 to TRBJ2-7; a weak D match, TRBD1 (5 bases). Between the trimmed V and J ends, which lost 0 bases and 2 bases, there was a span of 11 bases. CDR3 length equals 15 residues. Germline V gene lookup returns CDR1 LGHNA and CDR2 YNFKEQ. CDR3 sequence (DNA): TGTGCCAGCAGCCAAGATTTGACAGAAACCTACGAGCAGTACTTC. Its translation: CASSQDLTETYEQYF.

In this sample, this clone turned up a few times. CDR3 nucleotide sequence: TGTGCCAGCAGCCCAATTACAGGGGCTCGCCCGGCCGGGGAGCTGTTTTTT. Protein sequence: CASSPITGARPAGELFF. The chain employs TRBV7-9 and TRBJ2-2, with TRBD1 identical over 7 bases. The germline V gene encodes CDR1 SEHNR and CDR2 FQNEAQ (reference sequence). The V gene end was trimmed by 5 bases and the J gene end by 6 bases; junction bases not matched to a gene: 15. This CDR3 region has 17 residues.

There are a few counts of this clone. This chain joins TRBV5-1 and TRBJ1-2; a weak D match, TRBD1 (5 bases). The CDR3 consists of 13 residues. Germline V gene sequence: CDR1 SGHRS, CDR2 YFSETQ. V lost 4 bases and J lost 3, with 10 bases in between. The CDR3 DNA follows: TGCGCCAGCAGCCAAGACAGACACTATGGCTACACCTTC. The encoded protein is CASSQDRHYGYTF. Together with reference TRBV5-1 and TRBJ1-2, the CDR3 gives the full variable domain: KAGVTQTPRYLIKTRGQQVTLSCSPISGHRSVSWYQQTPGQGLQFLFEYFSETQRNKGNFPGRFSGRQFSNSRSEMNVSTLELGDSALYLCASSQDRHYGYTFGSGTRLTVV.

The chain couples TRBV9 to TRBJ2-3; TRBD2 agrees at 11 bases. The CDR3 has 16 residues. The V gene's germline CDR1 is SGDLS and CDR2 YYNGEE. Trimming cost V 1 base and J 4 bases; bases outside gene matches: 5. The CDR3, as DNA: TGTGCCAGCAGCGTATTAGGACTAGCGGGCTCAGATACGCAGTATTTT. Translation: CASSVLGLAGSDTQYF.

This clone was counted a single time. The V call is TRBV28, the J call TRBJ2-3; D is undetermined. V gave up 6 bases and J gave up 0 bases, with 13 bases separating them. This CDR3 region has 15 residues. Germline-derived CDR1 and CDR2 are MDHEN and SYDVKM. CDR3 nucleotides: TGTGCCAGCAGCCCCCGGCGCTCTAGCACAGATACGCAGTATTTT. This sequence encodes CASSPRRSSTDTQYF.